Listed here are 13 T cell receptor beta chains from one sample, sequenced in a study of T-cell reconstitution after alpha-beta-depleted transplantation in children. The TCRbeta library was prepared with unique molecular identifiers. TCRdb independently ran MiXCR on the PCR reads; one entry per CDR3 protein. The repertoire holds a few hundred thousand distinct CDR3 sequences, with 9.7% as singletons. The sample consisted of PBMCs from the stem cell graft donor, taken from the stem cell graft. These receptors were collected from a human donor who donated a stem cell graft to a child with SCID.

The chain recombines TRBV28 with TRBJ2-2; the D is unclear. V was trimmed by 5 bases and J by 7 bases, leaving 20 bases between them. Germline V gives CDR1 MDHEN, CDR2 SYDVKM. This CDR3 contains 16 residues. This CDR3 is CASSPLNPGLDGELFF. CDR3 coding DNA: TGTGCCAGCAGTCCCCTCAACCCCGGGCTAGACGGGGAGCTGTTTTTT.

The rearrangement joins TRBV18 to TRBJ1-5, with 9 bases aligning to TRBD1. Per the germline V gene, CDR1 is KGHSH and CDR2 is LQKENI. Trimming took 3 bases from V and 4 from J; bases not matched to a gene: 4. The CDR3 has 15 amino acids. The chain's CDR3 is CASSPRGQGNQPQHF. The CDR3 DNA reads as TGTGCCAGCTCACCGCGGGGACAGGGAAATCAGCCCCAGCATTTT.

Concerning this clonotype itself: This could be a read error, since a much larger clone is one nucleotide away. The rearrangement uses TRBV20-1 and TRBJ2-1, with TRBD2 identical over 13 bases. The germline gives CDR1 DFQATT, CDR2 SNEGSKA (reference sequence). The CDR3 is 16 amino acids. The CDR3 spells CCASRRRLAGGYEQFF. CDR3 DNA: TGCTGTGCTAGCCGACGACGACTAGCGGGGGGCTATGAGCAGTTCTTC.

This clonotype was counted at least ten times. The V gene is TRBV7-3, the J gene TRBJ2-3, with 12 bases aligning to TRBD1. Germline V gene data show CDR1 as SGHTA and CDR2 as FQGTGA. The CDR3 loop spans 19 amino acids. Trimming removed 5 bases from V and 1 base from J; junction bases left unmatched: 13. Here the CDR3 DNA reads TGTGCCAGCAGCCCCATCCCGGGACAGGGGGCAAAGGGCACAGATACGCAGTATTTT. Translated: CASSPIPGQGAKGTDTQYF.

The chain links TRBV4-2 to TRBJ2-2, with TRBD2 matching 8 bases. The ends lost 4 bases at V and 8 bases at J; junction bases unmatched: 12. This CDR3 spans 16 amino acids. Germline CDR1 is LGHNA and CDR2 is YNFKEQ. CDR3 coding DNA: TGTGCCAGCAGCCGGAGGGCGGGGGGTCTCGAGGGGGAGCTGTTTTTT. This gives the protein CASSRRAGGLEGELFF.

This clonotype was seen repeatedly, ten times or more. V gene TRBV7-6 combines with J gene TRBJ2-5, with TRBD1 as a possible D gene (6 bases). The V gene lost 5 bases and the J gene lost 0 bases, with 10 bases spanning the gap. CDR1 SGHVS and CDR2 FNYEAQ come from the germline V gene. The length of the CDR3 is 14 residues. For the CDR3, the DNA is TGTGCCAGCAGCCCCGGGACATACCAAGAGACCCAGTACTTC. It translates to CASSPGTYQETQYF.

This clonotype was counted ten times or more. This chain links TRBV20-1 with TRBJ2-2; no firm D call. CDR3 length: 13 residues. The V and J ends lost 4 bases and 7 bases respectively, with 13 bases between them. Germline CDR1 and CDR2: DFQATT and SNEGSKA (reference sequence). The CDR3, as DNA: TGCAGTGCTACCCACGGTGTTAACGGGGAGCTGTTTTTT. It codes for CSATHGVNGELFF.

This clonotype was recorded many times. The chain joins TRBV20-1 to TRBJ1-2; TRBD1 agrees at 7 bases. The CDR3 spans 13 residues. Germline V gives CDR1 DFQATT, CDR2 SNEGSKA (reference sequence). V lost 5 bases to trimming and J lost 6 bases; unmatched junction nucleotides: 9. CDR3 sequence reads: CSAGDRPRDGYTF. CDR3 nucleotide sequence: TGCAGTGCTGGGGACAGACCAAGGGATGGCTACACCTTC.

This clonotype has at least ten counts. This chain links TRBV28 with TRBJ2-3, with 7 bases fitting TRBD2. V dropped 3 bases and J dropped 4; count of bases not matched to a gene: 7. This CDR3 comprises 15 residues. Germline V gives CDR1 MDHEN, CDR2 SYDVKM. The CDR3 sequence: CASSFERGGADTQYF. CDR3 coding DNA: TGTGCCAGCAGTTTCGAAAGGGGAGGGGCAGATACGCAGTATTTT.

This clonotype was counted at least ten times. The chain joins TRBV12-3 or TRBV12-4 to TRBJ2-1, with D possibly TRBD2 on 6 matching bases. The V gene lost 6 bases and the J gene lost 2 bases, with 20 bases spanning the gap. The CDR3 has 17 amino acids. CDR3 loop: CASSYRSSGSAYNEQFF. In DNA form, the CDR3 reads TGTGCCAGCAGCTATCGTAGTAGCGGTTCCGCCTACAATGAGCAGTTCTTC.

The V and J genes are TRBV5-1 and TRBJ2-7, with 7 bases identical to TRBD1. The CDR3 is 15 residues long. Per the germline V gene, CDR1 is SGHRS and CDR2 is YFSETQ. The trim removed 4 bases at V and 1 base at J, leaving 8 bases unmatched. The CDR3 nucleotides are TGCGCCAGCAGCATGACAGGGCTGATGTCCTACGAGCAGTACTTC. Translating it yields CASSMTGLMSYEQYF.

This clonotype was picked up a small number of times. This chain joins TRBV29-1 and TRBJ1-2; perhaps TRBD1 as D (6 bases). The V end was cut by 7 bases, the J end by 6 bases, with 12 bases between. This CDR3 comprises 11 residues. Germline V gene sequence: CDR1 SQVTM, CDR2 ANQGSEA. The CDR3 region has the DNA TGCAGCGCTCAGGGGAATGATGGCTACACCTTC. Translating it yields CSAQGNDGYTF.

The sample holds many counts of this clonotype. The CDR3 nucleotides read TGTGCCAGCAGCCAAGTTCATAACAATCAGCCCCAGCATTTT. Its translation is CASSQVHNNQPQHF. This rearrangement joins TRBV3-1 to TRBJ1-5, with no clear D. This CDR3 is 14 amino acids long. Between the trimmed V and J ends, which lost 1 base and 3 bases, there was a span of 7 bases. Germline CDR1 LGHDT, CDR2 YNNKEL (reference sequence).